This is a list of T cell receptor beta chains from one sample in a study of T cell changes during pregnancy in multiple sclerosis. Sequenced by immunoSEQ multiplex PCR; TCRdb stores in-frame clones only, minus some. The sample shows some 75,000 clones, roughly 96% of them seen only once. Sequencing was performed on peripheral blood, taken in the second trimester of pregnancy. Every receptor here comes from a female donor with multiple sclerosis, enrolled in a pregnancy study. The CDR3 runs from the conserved cysteine through the conserved F or W. Each record gives: D gene, V gene, clone size, J gene, CDR3 length, CDR3 DNA, CDR3 protein. A D gene is named only where the DNA matches it firmly. Where a row states a size, it is once, few, many or the class of an expanded clone; other rows omit it.

.	TRBV29-1	.	TRBJ1-2	13	TGCAGCGTTGAAGGCGGCTTCCCCTATGGCTACACCTTC	CSVEGGFPYGYTF
.	TRBV28	.	TRBJ1-5	14	TGTGCCAGCAAAAAGACAGGCGCTTTGAGGCCCCAGCATTTT	CASKKTGALRPQHF
TRBD2	TRBV5-4	.	TRBJ2-7	15	TGTGCCAGCAGCCTGACTAGCGGGGCCTCCTACGAGCAGTACTTC	CASSLTSGASYEQYF
.	TRBV6-5	once	TRBJ2-3	14	TGTGCCAGCAGTTACTCAGGACAGAGAAATACGCAGTATTTT	CASSYSGQRNTQYF
TRBD2	TRBV5-1	.	TRBJ2-5	14	TGCGCCAGCAGCGTCGGGGGGGTCGGAGAGACCCAGTACTTC	CASSVGGVGETQYF
TRBD2	TRBV7-8	.	TRBJ2-2	17	TGTGCCAGCAGCTTAGGGGGACTACCACCCCTCACCGGGGAGCTGTTTTTT	CASSLGGLPPLTGELFF
TRBD1	TRBV28	once	TRBJ2-7	13	TGTGCCAGCAGTTCGACAGGGGGCTACGAGCAGTACTTC	CASSSTGGYEQYF
.	TRBV18	.	TRBJ2-3	15	TGTGCCAGCTCACCATTGAGACGAGCGGCAGATACGCAGTATTTT	CASSPLRRAADTQYF
TRBD1	TRBV29-1	.	TRBJ2-7	14	TGCAGCGTTCTACAGGGGGGAATTAGCAACGAGCAGTACTTC	CSVLQGGISNEQYF
TRBD2	TRBV28	.	TRBJ2-3	15	TGTGCCAGCAGTTCAGGGACTAGCGGGGGAGATACGCAGTATTTT	CASSSGTSGGDTQYF
TRBD1	TRBV5-4	.	TRBJ2-5	13	TGTGCCAGCAGGTACAGGGGAGAGGAGACCCAGTACTTC	CASRYRGEETQYF
.	TRBV5-5	.	TRBJ2-7	14	TGTGCCAGCAGCTTGCGTCAGGGTGGTACCGAGCAGTACTTC	CASSLRQGGTEQYF
TRBD1	TRBV6-1	once	TRBJ1-2	14	TGTGCCAGCAGGGGACAGGGAAGGAACTATGGCTACACCTTC	CASRGQGRNYGYTF
TRBD2	TRBV11-2	few	TRBJ2-7	14	TGTGCCAGCAGCGGACTAGCGGGAGGGAGCGAGCAGTACTTC	CASSGLAGGSEQYF
.	TRBV5-1	.	TRBJ2-1	16	TGCGCCAGCAGCTCGCTCCGACTAGGACACTACAATGAGCAGTTCTTC	CASSSLRLGHYNEQFF
.	TRBV5-6	.	TRBJ2-3	13	TGTGCCAGCACCAGGACAGTCACAGATACGCAGTATTTT	CASTRTVTDTQYF
TRBD2	TRBV9	.	TRBJ2-1	20	TGTGCCAGCAGCCCCCGGGGAGGACTAGCGTCTATGAGCTCCTACAATGAGCAGTTCTTC	CASSPRGGLASMSSYNEQFF
.	TRBV28	once	TRBJ2-7	14	TGTGCCAGTAGCGCAAACGGACTGCCTTACGAGCAGTACTTC	CASSANGLPYEQYF
TRBD2	TRBV28	.	TRBJ2-1	12	TGTGCCAGCACCACGGGACTAGCGGAGCAGTTCTTC	CASTTGLAEQFF
.	TRBV11-3	.	TRBJ1-1	15	TGTGCCAGCAGCTTAGATAGGGGTGGGCGCGCTGAAGCTTTCTTT	CASSLDRGGRAEAFF
TRBD1	TRBV10-3	.	TRBJ1-4	12	TGTGCCATAGGACAGGGTGGTGAAAAACTGTTTTTT	CAIGQGGEKLFF
TRBD1	TRBV7-9	.	TRBJ2-7	14	TGTGCCAGCAGCTTCCGGGACAGGATCTACGAGCAGTACTTC	CASSFRDRIYEQYF
.	TRBV29-1	.	TRBJ1-5	13	TGCAGCGTTGAAGCGGGTGTTGGGCAGCCCCAGCATTTT	CSVEAGVGQPQHF
.	TRBV6-5	.	TRBJ1-2	13	TGTGCCAGCAGTTACGTTGAGGGCCTTGGCTACACCTTC	CASSYVEGLGYTF
TRBD2	TRBV6-5	once	TRBJ2-1	14	TGTGCCAGCAGTCGTAGCGGGGAGGTGAGTGAGCAGTTCTTC	CASSRSGEVSEQFF
TRBD1	TRBV5-4	.	TRBJ1-2	14	TGTGCCAGCAGCTCTCGGGACAGGGGGCTTGGCTACACCTTC	CASSSRDRGLGYTF
TRBD1	TRBV11-2	.	TRBJ2-5	17	TGTGCCAGCAGCACCAGATTGACAGGGGGCTTAGAAGAGACCCAGTACTTC	CASSTRLTGGLEETQYF
TRBD2	TRBV6-5	.	TRBJ2-7	16	TGTGCCAGCAGTTCCAGGACTAGCGGGAGGGCAGGCGAGCAGTACTTC	CASSSRTSGRAGEQYF
.	TRBV12-5	few	TRBJ1-5	16	TGTGCTAGTGCCGACCCGGGGGTCCCTGGCAATCAGCCCCAGCATTTT	CASADPGVPGNQPQHF
TRBD1	TRBV6-4	once	TRBJ1-2	14	TGTGCCAGCAGGGCGACAGGGGTTCCCTATGGCTACACCTTC	CASRATGVPYGYTF
TRBD2	TRBV11-3	.	TRBJ2-3	19	TGTGCCAGCAGCCCTGGACTAGCGGGAGGAGACGGGATAACAGATACGCAGTATTTT	CASSPGLAGGDGITDTQYF
.	TRBV27	.	TRBJ2-5	13	TGTGCCAGCAGTTTGGGCATCCAAGAGACCCAGTACTTC	CASSLGIQETQYF
.	TRBV4-1	.	TRBJ1-4	13	TGCGCCAGCAGCCAAGTCAGAAACGAAAAACTGTTTTTT	CASSQVRNEKLFF
.	TRBV5-1	.	TRBJ2-2	14	TGCGCCAGCAGCGAACCAGTGAACACCGGGGAGCTGTTTTTT	CASSEPVNTGELFF
TRBD1	TRBV29-1	.	TRBJ2-3	13	TGCAGCGTTGAAGGGACAGGGGTAGATACGCAGTATTTT	CSVEGTGVDTQYF
.	TRBV7-9	.	TRBJ2-2	13	TGTGCCAGCAGCACGCCAGGGTCCGGGGAGCTGTTTTTT	CASSTPGSGELFF
TRBD1	TRBV27	.	TRBJ2-2	16	TGTGCCAGCAGTTTACTCGACAGGGTAAACACCGGGGAGCTGTTTTTT	CASSLLDRVNTGELFF
.	TRBV25-1	.	TRBJ1-1	14	TGTGCCAGCAGCTACCTCGGAGGAAACACTGAAGCTTTCTTT	CASSYLGGNTEAFF
TRBD1	TRBV6-1	.	TRBJ1-2	14	TGTGCCAGCACTAATGTGGGGGGGACAGGCGGCTACACCTTC	CASTNVGGTGGYTF
.	TRBV5-1	.	TRBJ2-7	14	TGCGCCAGCAGCTACAGCTCGCAGGGGTACGAGCAGTACTTC	CASSYSSQGYEQYF
.	TRBV9	.	TRBJ2-5	15	TGTGCCAGCAGCGTAGAAGCGATTCGAAAAGAGACCCAGTACTTC	CASSVEAIRKETQYF
TRBD1	TRBV28	.	TRBJ2-2	19	TGTGCCAGCGGCCACCGGGACAGGGGGTGGCGGGGGGTGACCGGGGAGCTGTTTTTT	CASGHRDRGWRGVTGELFF
.	TRBV7-2	.	TRBJ1-1	16	TGTGCCAGCAGCGACCAACCCACCAGCAGGACAGAGGAAGCTTTCTTT	CASSDQPTSRTEEAFF
TRBD2	TRBV11-2	once	TRBJ2-2	16	TGTGCCAGCAGCTTAAACCGACTAGCTCCCACCGGGGAGCTGTTTTTT	CASSLNRLAPTGELFF
.	TRBV10-3	.	TRBJ1-2	13	TGTGCCATCAGTGACCAGGGTACCTATGGCTACACCTTC	CAISDQGTYGYTF
.	TRBV29-1	.	TRBJ2-7	16	TGCAGCGTTGTATTTCCCGCAGGGGTCCGATCTGACGAGCAGTACTTC	CSVVFPAGVRSDEQYF
TRBD1	TRBV7-9	.	TRBJ1-2	14	TGTGCCAGCAGCCCACAGGGGGTGGTTGGTGGCTACACCTTC	CASSPQGVVGGYTF
TRBD2	TRBV5-8	.	TRBJ2-1	14	TGTGCCAGCAGCTTTGGACTAGAATACAATGAGCAGTTCTTC	CASSFGLEYNEQFF
.	TRBV7-2	.	TRBJ1-1	15	TGTGCCAGCAGACCAGAATGGGGCCTGTCCACTGAAGCTTTCTTT	CASRPEWGLSTEAFF
TRBD1	TRBV27	once	TRBJ2-1	12	TGTGCCAGCAGTTCTCAGGGGGTAGAGCAGTTCTTC	CASSSQGVEQFF
.	TRBV5-1	.	TRBJ2-5	16	TGCGCCAGCAGCTTAGGGAGTATCGGGACACGTGAGACCCAGTACTTC	CASSLGSIGTRETQYF
.	TRBV27	.	TRBJ1-4	14	TGTGCCAGCAGGCAGGGGTTCACTAATGAAAAACTGTTTTTT	CASRQGFTNEKLFF
TRBD1	TRBV13	.	TRBJ2-7	14	TGTGCCAGCAGCCACACAGGGGCCCCCTACGAGCAGTACTTC	CASSHTGAPYEQYF
.	TRBV5-1	.	TRBJ2-3	15	TGCGCCAGCAGCTTCTTGGCCAGTAGCACAGATACGCAGTATTTT	CASSFLASSTDTQYF
.	TRBV27	.	TRBJ2-7	10	TGTGCCAGCAGTCCCTTGGAGCAGTACTTC	CASSPLEQYF